This T cell receptor (beta chain) is drawn from a study of T cell responses to AZD1222 COVID-19 vaccine. Only in-frame clones appear in the TCRdb table, and some are missing; sequencing was by immunoSEQ multiplex PCR. Here the sample spans approximately 150,000 clones, 90% to 95% being singletons. Second-dose intervals near 4 or 12 weeks were combined. The CDR3 sequence is 15 residues long. The germline V and J ends were trimmed by 0 bases and 0 bases, with 7 bases remaining between them. Germline loops: CDR1 SGDLS, CDR2 YYNGEE. The starting material was peripheral blood, obtained 28 days after the second AZD1222 dose. This TCR derives from an adult who received the AZD1222 COVID-19 vaccine. The chain joins TRBV9 to TRBJ1-3; D unclear. The CDR3 loop reads CASSVGGSSGNTIYF. CDR3 DNA sequence: TGTGCCAGCAGCGTAGGAGGTAGCTCTGGAAACACCATATATTTT.